These 15 T cell receptor beta chains were sequenced from one sample in a study of blood T cells in healthy people across ages. Together with a sample-barcoded 5' primer, a J-beta primer mix was included in a second PCR lasting roughly 6 to 12 cycles. One entry per CDR3 protein results from TCRdb running MiXCR on the 5' RACE reads. This sample carries 750,000 to 850,000 distinct CDR3 sequences, approximately 25% of them seen once, and the ten largest clones take more than 3%. The same sample was also used in a study of T cells of mothers and their children.

The sequencing input was blood. These receptors originate from a boy aged 5 to 17 in good health.

This clonotype was seen a few times. This rearrangement joins TRBV20-1 to TRBJ2-1; D is uncertain. Germline assignment: CDR1 DFQATT and CDR2 SNEGSKA (reference sequence). CDR3 length: 13 residues. Trimming removed 3 bases from V and 3 bases from J, with 9 bases in between. This chain's CDR3 is CSASFTLYNEQFF. Here the CDR3 DNA reads TGCAGTGCTAGTTTCACCCTCTACAATGAGCAGTTCTTC.

This clonotype has a handful of counts. The chain couples TRBV9 to TRBJ2-3; 8 bases agree with TRBD2. Germline V gene sequence: CDR1 SGDLS, CDR2 YYNGEE. J lost 6 bases, V lost 2 bases, and 20 bases had no gene match. The CDR3 is 19 residues long. The CDR3 DNA follows: TGTGCCAGCAGCGTCCCCCGTGAGCTTAGCGGGACCCGTCTTGATACGCAGTATTTT. Protein product: CASSVPRELSGTRLDTQYF.

As to this clonotype: The junction differs from germline at one of its ends, possibly a read error. The CDR3 loop reads CTSSYDPQAADQPQHF. The CDR3 DNA is TGTACCAGCAGTTATGACCCACAGGCTGCGGATCAGCCCCAGCATTTT. V and J are TRBV6-2 or TRBV6-3 and TRBJ1-5; TRBD1 might be the D (5 bases). Per the germline V gene, CDR1 is MNHEY and CDR2 is SVGEGT. There are 16 residues in the CDR3.

Only a few counts were recorded for this clonotype. The genes are TRBV24-1 and TRBJ2-5; no clear D gene. V was cut by 4 bases and J by 4 bases, with 15 bases left in between. Germline V gene lookup returns CDR1 KGHDR and CDR2 SFDVKD. The CDR3 is 15 residues long. CDR3 DNA: TGTGCCACCAGTGACCCCGGTGGAACGGGAGAGACCCAGTACTTC. Residues: CATSDPGGTGETQYF.

The V gene is TRBV10-3, the J gene TRBJ1-1; D not certain. Trimming removed 10 bases at V and 6 bases at J, with 18 bases between. The CDR3 totals 13 residues. The germline CDR1 and CDR2 sequences are ENHRY and SYGVKD. The CDR3 sequence: CATSIAGSSEAFF. In nucleotides, the CDR3 is TGTGCCACTAGTATTGCGGGTAGCTCTGAAGCTTTCTTT.

This clonotype showed up just a few times. The V and J genes are TRBV12-3 or TRBV12-4 and TRBJ1-1, with D possibly matching TRBD1 (5 bases). The length of the CDR3 is 14 residues. V lost 7 bases to trimming and J lost 2 bases, with 14 bases between them. The CDR3 here is CASNLGQANTEAFF. In DNA form, the CDR3 reads TGTGCCAGCAACCTAGGACAAGCAAACACTGAAGCTTTCTTT.

This clonotype was seen more than once but under ten times. The chain uses TRBV7-2 and TRBJ2-1, with D unresolved. Germline CDR1 is SGHTA and CDR2 is FQGNSA. The CDR3 runs 15 residues. The V end lost 5 bases, the J end lost 10 bases, and 21 bases lay between the germline ends. The CDR3 region has the DNA TGTGCCAGCAGCCTGACCAACCTTGGCGTTGTGGAGCAGTTCTTC. It encodes CASSLTNLGVVEQFF.

The count of this clonotype is one. The chain couples TRBV20-1 to TRBJ2-5, with 9 bases lining up with TRBD2. Germline trimming cut 0 bases from V and 4 bases from J; bases unmatched to any gene: 18. This CDR3 is built from 19 residues. The germline gives CDR1 DFQATT, CDR2 SNEGSKA (reference sequence). The CDR3 sequence is CSARDACPFAGGFSETQYF. CDR3 DNA: TGCAGTGCTAGAGATGCCTGCCCCTTCGCGGGGGGGTTTTCAGAGACCCAGTACTTC.

This rearrangement joins TRBV29-1 to TRBJ1-1, with D possibly TRBD1 on 5 matching bases. Germline assignment: CDR1 SQVTM and CDR2 ANQGSEA. V gave up 4 bases and J gave up 7 bases, with 7 bases separating them. The CDR3 is 10 amino acids. The CDR3 region is CSVGDSEAFF. The CDR3, as DNA: TGCAGCGTTGGCGACAGTGAAGCTTTCTTT.

In its sample, this clonotype was seen a few times. The rearrangement joins TRBV29-1 to TRBJ2-3, with TRBD1 matching over 7 bases. The germline CDR1 and CDR2 sequences are SQVTM and ANQGSEA. CDR3 length equals 14 residues. The V gene end was trimmed by 4 bases and the J gene end by 2 bases; junction bases not matched to a gene: 6. The CDR3 spells CSVGGTVNTDTQYF. The CDR3 coding sequence is TGCAGCGTTGGAGGGACAGTAAACACAGATACGCAGTATTTT.

This clonotype has only a few counts. This chain links TRBV4-2 with TRBJ2-5; 15 positions match TRBD2. Germline CDR1 and CDR2: LGHNA and YNFKEQ. After removal of 5 bases from V and 6 bases from J, the junction contained 7 bases not matched to a gene. The length of the CDR3 is 16 residues. CDR3 sequence (DNA): TGTGCCAGCAGCGAGGGACTAGCGGGAGGCCAGAAGACCCAGTACTTC. Translating it yields CASSEGLAGGQKTQYF.

This clonotype appeared a few times. V usage is TRBV6-1 and J usage is TRBJ2-3, with D hard to call. V lost 3 bases and J lost 1, with 11 bases in between. The CDR3 is made up of 15 amino acids. Germline CDR1 reads MNHNS; CDR2 reads SASEGT. The CDR3 DNA reads as TGTGCCAGCAGTGACGCTCTAGTAGGCACAGATACGCAGTATTTT. It encodes CASSDALVGTDTQYF.

J is TRBJ2-1 and V is TRBV12-3 or TRBV12-4; no definite D call. The V gene lost 5 bases and the J gene lost 5 bases, with 7 bases spanning the gap. CDR3 length equals 12 residues. CDR3 loop: CASSAADNEQFF. CDR3 DNA sequence: TGTGCCAGCAGTGCGGCCGACAATGAGCAGTTCTTC.

The chain uses TRBV28 and TRBJ1-3, with D uncertain. V was clipped by 2 bases and J by 0 bases, with 8 bases between them. There are 15 residues in the CDR3. The germline gives CDR1 MDHEN, CDR2 SYDVKM. The CDR3 protein is CASSLGSYSGNTIYF. The DNA for the CDR3 is TGTGCCAGCAGTTTAGGATCTTACTCTGGAAACACCATATATTTT.

This chain joins TRBV7-8 and TRBJ1-2; D is perhaps TRBD1 (6 bases). Trimming removed 5 bases at V and 3 bases at J, with 22 bases between. CDR1 is SGHVS, CDR2 FQNEAQ, per germline. The CDR3 is 17 amino acids. In DNA, the CDR3 is TGTGCCAGCAGCCCCAACCCCTTGACAGGATCACACTATGGCTACACCTTC. As protein: CASSPNPLTGSHYGYTF.